The sequence of this T cell receptor (beta chain) was determined in a study of blood T cell repertoires in COVID-19. About the study: Both acute and convalescent COVID-19 samples were obtained from the United States, Italy and Spain.

In the original analysis: Estimated nucleated cell counts came from reference gene primer amplification. The method was immunoSEQ multiplex PCR; TCRdb's version includes in-frame clones alone and lacks a portion of them. That table supplies the V and J calls and clone size; D and trimming were determined from the DNA. Of 150,000 to 200,000 clones listed, 84% are singletons. V gave up 6 bases and J gave up 6 bases, with 10 bases separating them. Germline loops: CDR1 MNHEY, CDR2 SMNVEV (reference sequence). The CDR3 length is 12 residues. The sequenced material came from peripheral blood. J is TRBJ2-3 and V is TRBV27; D gene ambiguous. This clonotype was sampled from a woman at least 80 years old with acute or convalescent COVID-19. The CDR3 region is CASSLDTDTQYF. The CDR3 DNA sequence: TGTGCCAGCAGCTTAGACACCGATACGCAGTATTTT.